These 20 T cell receptor beta chains were all obtained from the same sample, sequenced in a study of T-cell reconstitution after alpha-beta-depleted transplantation in children. The TCRbeta library was prepared with unique molecular identifiers. TCRdb reprocessed the PCR reads with MiXCR, giving one entry per CDR3 protein. The sample lists 200,000 to 300,000 distinct CDR3 sequences, around 7.8% occurring once. Sequencing used PBMCs, mostly from graft donor cells, obtained 180 days after TCRalphabeta/CD19-depleted stem cell transplant. Receptors originate from a male patient aged 5 to 17 who had a stem cell transplant for acute lymphoblastic leukemia, so the T cells may come from the graft donor.

At least ten counts were recorded for this clonotype. The rearrangement joins TRBV4-3 to TRBJ2-3; no clear D. This CDR3 comprises 15 residues. Germline V lookup: CDR1 LGHNA, CDR2 YSLEER. V lost 0 bases and J lost 5, with 12 bases in between. The CDR3 DNA follows: TGCGCCAGCAGCCAAGATTGGGCTCCAGGAGATACGCAGTATTTT. It codes for CASSQDWAPGDTQYF.

This clonotype was counted many times. The chain employs TRBV13 and TRBJ2-7, with 10 bases matching TRBD2. CDR1 and CDR2 (germline): PRHDT, FYEKMQ (reference sequence). CDR3 size: 15 residues. With 5 bases clipped from V and 6 bases from J, the junction kept 10 bases outside the gene matches. The CDR3 here is CASSPQREGLSEQYF. CDR3 coding DNA: TGTGCCAGCAGCCCCCAGCGGGAGGGCCTATCCGAGCAGTACTTC.

This clonotype was counted many times. The V and J genes are TRBV7-6 and TRBJ2-3; TRBD2 aligns across 7 bases. The J segment lost 1 base and the V segment lost 5 bases, leaving 15 bases of the junction unmatched. From germline, CDR1 is SGHVS and CDR2 FNYEAQ. The CDR3 is 18 residues long. The CDR3 loop reads CASSPFGDGSGGTDTQYF. Written as DNA, the CDR3 is TGTGCCAGCAGCCCCTTCGGGGACGGGAGCGGGGGCACAGATACGCAGTATTTT.

This clonotype was counted ten times or more. CDR3 coding DNA: TGTGCCATTTACCCGAAACAGGGTCTGAACACTGAAGCTTTCTTT. Translation gives CAIYPKQGLNTEAFF. This chain uses TRBV6-5 with TRBJ1-1; weak D call: TRBD1 (6 bases). This CDR3 has 15 residues. Germline loops: CDR1 MNHEY, CDR2 SVGAGI. The V end lost 10 bases, the J end lost 0 bases, and 18 bases lay between the germline ends.

This chain connects TRBV14 to TRBJ2-1; 13 bases line up with TRBD2. The V segment lost 5 bases and the J segment 8 bases; nucleotides outside the gene matches: 9. The CDR3 extends over 16 amino acids. Germline lookup yields CDR1 SGHDN and CDR2 FVKESK. CDR3 bases: TGTGCCAGCAGCATCAGGACTAGCGGGAGTAGCGATGAGCAGTTCTTC. Protein product: CASSIRTSGSSDEQFF.

The gene calls are TRBV19 and TRBJ1-1; D is possibly TRBD1 (6 bases). The CDR3 consists of 19 residues. Trimming left V 1 base short and J 1 base short, with 22 bases between. Germline assignment: CDR1 LNHDA and CDR2 SQIVND (reference sequence). The CDR3 loop reads CASSIAGYGAGARNTEAFF. The CDR3 DNA sequence: TGTGCCAGTAGTATAGCTGGTTATGGGGCAGGGGCGAGGAACACTGAAGCTTTCTTT.

This clonotype was counted many times. The chain links TRBV12-3 or TRBV12-4 to TRBJ2-1; 10 nucleotides line up with TRBD2. This CDR3 has 14 residues. J was trimmed by 7 bases and V by 3 bases; bases with no gene match: 3. CDR3 protein: CASSLALAGNEQFF. CDR3 DNA: TGTGCCAGCAGTTTGGCACTAGCGGGGAATGAGCAGTTCTTC.

This clonotype has ten or more counts. The CDR3 coding sequence is TGTGCCACCAGGAATTTCGGGCTTGGGCAGACCTCCTACGAGCAGTACTTC. Encoded protein: CATRNFGLGQTSYEQYF. V and J are TRBV24-1 and TRBJ2-7; D gene unclear. CDR3 length equals 17 residues. Between the trimmed V and J ends, which lost 7 bases and 0 bases, there was a span of 21 bases. CDR1 and CDR2 (germline): KGHDR, SFDVKD.

There are many counts of this clonotype. The chain joins TRBV6-5 to TRBJ1-1; D is ambiguous. CDR3 length: 16 amino acids. In germline, CDR1 is MNHEY, CDR2 SVGAGI. Trimming stripped 0 bases from V and 0 bases from J, with 11 bases between. CDR3 region: CASSYSGLGMNTEAFF. The CDR3 bases are TGTGCCAGCAGTTACTCGGGCCTGGGGATGAACACTGAAGCTTTCTTT.

This clonotype was recorded at least ten times. The CDR3: CSAPTSGGEETQYF. The DNA of the CDR3 is TGCAGTGCTCCGACTAGCGGGGGAGAGGAGACCCAGTACTTC. V is TRBV20-1 and J is TRBJ2-5; 12 bases line up with TRBD2. The CDR3 loop spans 14 amino acids. The J segment lost 5 bases and the V segment lost 5 bases, leaving 6 bases of the junction unmatched. Germline values: CDR1 DFQATT, CDR2 SNEGSKA (reference sequence).

This clonotype was seen repeatedly, ten times or more. J is TRBJ2-7 and V is TRBV6-5, with D possibly being TRBD2 (5 bases). Trimming removed 0 bases at V and 5 bases at J, with 8 bases between. CDR1 and CDR2 (germline): MNHEY, SVGAGI. CDR3 size: 13 residues. CDR3 region: CASSYSRADEQYF. The CDR3 coding sequence is TGTGCCAGCAGTTACTCGAGGGCAGACGAGCAGTACTTC.

This clonotype was observed at least ten times. The CDR3: CASSFHPPYNEQFF. The CDR3 DNA follows: TGTGCCAGCAGCTTCCACCCTCCTTACAATGAGCAGTTCTTC. The chain carries TRBV5-4 and TRBJ2-1; D gene unclear. Germline V CDR1 and CDR2: SGHNT, YYREEE (reference sequence). Trimming pared 2 bases from V and 4 bases from J, leaving 10 bases between. The CDR3 runs to 14 residues.

This clonotype showed up many times. DNA for the CDR3: TGCAGCGTTGACCGGGATCGCAGGGAGCTGTTTTTT. This encodes CSVDRDRRELFF. This rearrangement joins TRBV29-1 to TRBJ2-2; TRBD2 is a possible D gene (5 bases). V was pared by 3 bases and J by 9 bases, with 11 bases between. Per the germline V gene, CDR1 is SQVTM and CDR2 is ANQGSEA. The CDR3 sequence is 12 residues long.

A word on this clonotype: This sequence may be a read error, since a much larger clone differs from it by one base. The chain employs TRBV5-4 and TRBJ2-5; D may correspond to TRBD1 or TRBD2 (7 bases each). From germline, CDR1 is SGHNT and CDR2 YYREEE (reference sequence). This CDR3 is built from 19 residues. Trimming took 3 bases from V and 1 from J, leaving 25 bases between them. The DNA for the CDR3 is TGTGCCAGCAGCTCCGCCCCCATATTCACAGGGGAGGGCCAAGAGACCCAGTACTTC. Translating it yields CASSSAPIFTGEGQETQYF.

As concerns this clonotype: It may be a read error: a sequence one base away is much more abundant. The chain is built from TRBV12-3 or TRBV12-4 and TRBJ2-1; weak D call: TRBD1 (5 bases). This CDR3 is 16 amino acids long. The DNA of the CDR3 is TGTGCCAGCCGTTTTCGAAGGACACCCTCCTACAATGAGCAGTTCTTC. Translated: CASRFRRTPSYNEQFF.

This clonotype occurred many times. The genes are TRBV14 and TRBJ2-7; 8 nucleotides line up with TRBD2. The CDR3 consists of 15 residues. The V and J ends lost 1 base and 1 base, in that order; junction bases with no gene match: 3. CDR1 is SGHDN and CDR2 is FVKESK in the germline V gene. The CDR3 protein is CASSQGRGVSYEQYF. CDR3 nucleotide sequence: TGTGCCAGCAGCCAAGGGCGGGGGGTTTCCTACGAGCAGTACTTC.

This clonotype came up a few times. The chain employs TRBV20-1 and TRBJ1-2; no clear D gene. Trimming removed 4 bases from V and 3 bases from J, with 9 bases in between. Germline loops: CDR1 DFQATT, CDR2 SNEGSKA (reference sequence). This CDR3 is 12 amino acids long. This chain's CDR3 is CSANGRHYGYTF. The CDR3 bases are TGCAGTGCTAATGGCCGCCACTATGGCTACACCTTC.

This clonotype has a count of ten or more. The chain joins TRBV6-1 to TRBJ1-6, with 9 bases fitting TRBD1. Germline V gives CDR1 MNHNS, CDR2 SASEGT. The ends lost 7 bases at V and 1 base at J; junction bases unmatched: 5. CDR3 length: 16 residues. The CDR3 DNA sequence: TGTGCCAGCAAAGGGACAGGGAATTCCTATAATTCACCCCTCCACTTT. As protein: CASKGTGNSYNSPLHF.

This clonotype was picked up many times. The chain combines TRBV2 with TRBJ2-2, with 7 bases that match TRBD1. V gave up 8 bases and J gave up 6 bases; unmatched junction bases: 6. The CDR3 has 13 amino acids. CDR1 and CDR2 (germline): SNHLY, FYNNEI. CDR3 amino acids: CASFDRAPGELFF. DNA of the CDR3: TGTGCCAGCTTCGACAGGGCCCCCGGGGAGCTGTTTTTT.

This clonotype was picked up many times. V and J are TRBV27 and TRBJ1-4; no reliable D call. The germline gives CDR1 MNHEY, CDR2 SMNVEV (reference sequence). Trimming stripped 5 bases from V and 6 bases from J, with 16 bases between. This CDR3 is built from 15 residues. The CDR3 sequence: CASSPYSSKDEKLFF. DNA of the CDR3: TGTGCCAGCAGTCCTTACAGTTCTAAGGATGAAAAACTGTTTTTT. The entire variable domain, with the rest obtained from reference TRBV27 and TRBJ1-4, is as follows: EAQVTQNPRYLITVTGKKLTVTCSQNMNHEYMSWYRQDPGLGLRQIYYSMNVEVTDKGDVPEGYKVSRKEKRNFPLILESPSPNQTSLYFCASSPYSSKDEKLFFGSGTQLSVL.